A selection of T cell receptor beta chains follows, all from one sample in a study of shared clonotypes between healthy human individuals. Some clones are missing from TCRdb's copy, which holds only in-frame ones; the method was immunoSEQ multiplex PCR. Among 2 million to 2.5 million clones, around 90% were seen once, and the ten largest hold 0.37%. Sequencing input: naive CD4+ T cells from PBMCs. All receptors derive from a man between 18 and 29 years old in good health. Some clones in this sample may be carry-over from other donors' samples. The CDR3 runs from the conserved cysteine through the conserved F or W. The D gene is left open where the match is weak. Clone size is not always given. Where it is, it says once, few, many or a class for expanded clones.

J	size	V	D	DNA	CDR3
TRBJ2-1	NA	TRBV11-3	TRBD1	TGTGCCAGCAGCCTAGGGTCCGGACAGGGCTCCTACAATGAGCAGTTCTTC	CASSLGSGQGSYNEQFF
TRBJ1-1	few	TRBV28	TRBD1	TGTGCCAGCAGTTTTTCATGGGACAGACAGAACACTGAAGCTTTCTTT	CASSFSWDRQNTEAFF
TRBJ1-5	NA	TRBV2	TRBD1	TGTGCCAGCAGGGACCCGGGACAGGCTATTCAGCCCCAGCATTTT	CASRDPGQAIQPQHF
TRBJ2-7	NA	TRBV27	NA	TGTGCCAGCAGTTTATCGACCTATTCCCCCGAGCAGTACTTC	CASSLSTYSPEQYF
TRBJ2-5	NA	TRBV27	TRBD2	TGTGCCAGCAGTTTACGGGTAGCGGGCGAGACCCAGTACTTC	CASSLRVAGETQYF
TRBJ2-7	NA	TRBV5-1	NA	TGCGCCAGCAGCTTATTCTCCAGCTACGAGCAGTACTTC	CASSLFSSYEQYF
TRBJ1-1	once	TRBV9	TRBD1	TGTGCCAGCAGCCTCCGACAGGGGAGGAACACTGAAGCTTTCTTT	CASSLRQGRNTEAFF
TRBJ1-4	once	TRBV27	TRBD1	TGTGCCAGCAGGTGGACAGGGACTAATGAAAAACTGTTTTTT	CASRWTGTNEKLFF
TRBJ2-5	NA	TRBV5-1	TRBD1	TGCGCCAGCAGCCCGGGACAGTTGGGCCAAGAGACCCAGTACTTC	CASSPGQLGQETQYF
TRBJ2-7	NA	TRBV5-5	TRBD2	TGTGCCAGCAGCTTTAGCACTAGCGCGACCTACGAGCAGTACTTC	CASSFSTSATYEQYF
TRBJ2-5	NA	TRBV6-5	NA	TGTGCCAGCAGTTATCAGGAGACCCAGTACTTC	CASSYQETQYF
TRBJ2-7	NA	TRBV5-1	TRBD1	TGCGCCAGCAGCCCCGGACAGGCCATCTACGAGCAGTACTTC	CASSPGQAIYEQYF
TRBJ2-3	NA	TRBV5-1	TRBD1	TGCGCCAGCAGCTTGGTGACAGGGTCCACAGATACGCAGTATTTT	CASSLVTGSTDTQYF
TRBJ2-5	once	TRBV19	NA	TGTGCCAGTAGTGCCGAGCCAGTGAAAGAGACCCAGTACTTC	CASSAEPVKETQYF
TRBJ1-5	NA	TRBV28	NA	TGTGCCAGCAATTCGGGGTTGAGTAGCAATCAGCCCCAGCATTTT	CASNSGLSSNQPQHF
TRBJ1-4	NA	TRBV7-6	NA	TGTGCCAGCAGCTCCCCCCCGGGGGCACAGGGCGAAAAACTGTTTTTT	CASSSPPGAQGEKLFF
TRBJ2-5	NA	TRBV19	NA	TGTGCCAGTAGTATCCGGCAGGGCCTCCAAGAGACCCAGTACTTC	CASSIRQGLQETQYF
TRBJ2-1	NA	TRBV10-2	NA	TGCGCCAGCGCGGAGGCGCTTAAAAATGAGCAGTTCTTC	CASAEALKNEQFF
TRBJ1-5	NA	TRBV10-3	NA	TGTGCCATCAGTGAGTTATCAGAAAATCAGCCCCAGCATTTT	CAISELSENQPQHF
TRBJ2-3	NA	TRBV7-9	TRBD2	TGTGCCAGCAGCTTGCGGGGGGGCAGGGATACGCAGTATTTT	CASSLRGGRDTQYF
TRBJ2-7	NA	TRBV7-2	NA	TGTGCCAGCACCCTGGGGGCTAGCCTATCCTACGAGCAGTACTTC	CASTLGASLSYEQYF
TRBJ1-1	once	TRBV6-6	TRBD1	TGTGCCACACGATGGGACAGGGGGCGGGCTGAAGCTTTCTTT	CATRWDRGRAEAFF
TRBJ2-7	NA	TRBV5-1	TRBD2	TGCGCCAGCAGCTTTGGGACTAGCGGGAGTTCCTACGAGCAGTACTTC	CASSFGTSGSSYEQYF
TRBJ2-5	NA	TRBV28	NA	TGTGCCAGCAGTTCCTCCTGGGCGGGTAGTCGGCAAGAGACCCAGTACTTC	CASSSSWAGSRQETQYF
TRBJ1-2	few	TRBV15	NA	TGTGCCACCAGCAGAGACAGGGGAAATGGCTACACCTTC	CATSRDRGNGYTF
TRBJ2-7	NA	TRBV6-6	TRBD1	TGTGCCAGCAGTTCGCCGGGACAGGGCGCCTACGAGCAGTACTTC	CASSSPGQGAYEQYF
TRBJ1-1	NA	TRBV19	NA	TGTGCCAGTAGTCTCCACGGGACACAAAAAGAAGCTTTCTTT	CASSLHGTQKEAFF
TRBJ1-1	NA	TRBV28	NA	TGTGCCAGCAGTTTGGGCCCGCAGGGTTACGGAACAGAAGCTTTCTTT	CASSLGPQGYGTEAFF
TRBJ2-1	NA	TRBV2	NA	TGTGCCAGCCAGAGGGGGGGCTCCTACAATGAGCAGTTCTTC	CASQRGGSYNEQFF
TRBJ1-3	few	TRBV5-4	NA	TGTGCCAGCAGCAGGGGCTCTGGAAACACCATATATTTT	CASSRGSGNTIYF
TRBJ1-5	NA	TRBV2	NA	TGTGCCAGCAACAGGGAGGGCGAGCCCCAGCATTTT	CASNREGEPQHF
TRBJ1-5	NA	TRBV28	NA	TGTGCCAGCAGTTTAACAGGGTCTGGCAATCAGCCCCAGCATTTT	CASSLTGSGNQPQHF
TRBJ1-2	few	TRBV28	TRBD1	TGTGCCAGCAGGGAACAGGGGACCTATGGCTACACCTTC	CASREQGTYGYTF
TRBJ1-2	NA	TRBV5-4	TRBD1	TGTGCCAGCAGCTCTAACAGGGGTGACTATGGCTACACCTTC	CASSSNRGDYGYTF
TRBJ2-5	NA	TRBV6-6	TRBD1	TGTGCCAGCAGCCCACAGGGGGCTAGCACAGAGACCCAGTACTTC	CASSPQGASTETQYF
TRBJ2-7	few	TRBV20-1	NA	TGCAGTGCTAGTCGGGCCTACGAGCAGTACTTC	CSASRAYEQYF
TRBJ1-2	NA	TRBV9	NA	TGTGCCAGCAGCGGCACAGGTACAGCCCCTTATGGCTACACCTTC	CASSGTGTAPYGYTF
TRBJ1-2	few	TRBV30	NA	TGTGCCTGGACTGGGGGCCAGGGCTACACCTTC	CAWTGGQGYTF
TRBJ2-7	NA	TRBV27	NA	TGTGCCAGCAGCCGAGGGGGGTTTAGGGTAGGATTGTACGAGCAGTACTTC	CASSRGGFRVGLYEQYF
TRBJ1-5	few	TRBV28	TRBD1	TGTGCCAGCAGCCAGGACAGGCTTAATCAGCCCCAGCATTTT	CASSQDRLNQPQHF
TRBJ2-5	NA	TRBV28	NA	TGTGCCACACGGACATCTGGTGGGGAGACCCAGTACTTC	CATRTSGGETQYF
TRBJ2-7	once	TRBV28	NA	TGTGCCAGCAGTCTCTCCCTGCGGGCGCACTACGAGCAGTACTTC	CASSLSLRAHYEQYF
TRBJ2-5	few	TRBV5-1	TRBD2	TGCGCCAGCAGCTTGGTCGCGGGAGAAGAGACCCAGTACTTC	CASSLVAGEETQYF
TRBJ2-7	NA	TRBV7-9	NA	TGTGCCAGCAGCTTACCTATCCCGGGCGGGCAGTACTTC	CASSLPIPGGQYF
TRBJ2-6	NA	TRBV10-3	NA	TGTGCCATCAGTCTTCCCGGGGCCAACGTCCTGACTTTC	CAISLPGANVLTF
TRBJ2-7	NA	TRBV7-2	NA	TGTGCCAGCAGCTTTCAGGCTTTAGCCTACGAGCAGTACTTC	CASSFQALAYEQYF
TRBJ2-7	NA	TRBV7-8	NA	TGTGCCAGCAGCTACGGTGGACAGTCAGTAGCGGGCGAGCAGTACTTC	CASSYGGQSVAGEQYF
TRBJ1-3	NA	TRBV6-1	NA	TGTGCCAGCTTTAAGGACTCTGGAAACACCATATATTTT	CASFKDSGNTIYF
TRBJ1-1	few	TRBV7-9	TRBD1	TGTGCCAGCAGCCGGGGACAGCTTTTGACTGAAGCTTTCTTT	CASSRGQLLTEAFF
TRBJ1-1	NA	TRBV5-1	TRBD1	TGCGCCAGCAGCCAAAATACAGGGGCGTCTGAAGCTTTCTTT	CASSQNTGASEAFF
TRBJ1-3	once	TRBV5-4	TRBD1	TGTGCCAGCCACGGGACAGGAGGAAACACCATATATTTT	CASHGTGGNTIYF
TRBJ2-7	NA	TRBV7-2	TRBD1	TGTGCCAGCAGCTTAAGGGGGACAGGGGACACTACCCACGAGCAGTACTTC	CASSLRGTGDTTHEQYF
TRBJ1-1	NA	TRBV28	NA	TGTGCCAGCAGCACAAGGAGCGGGGGTTACACTGAAGCTTTCTTT	CASSTRSGGYTEAFF
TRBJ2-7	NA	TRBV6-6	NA	TGTGCCAGCAGGGAAGGACCATCCGAGCAGTACTTC	CASREGPSEQYF